The 30 T cell receptor beta chains below were found in one sample sequenced in a study of blood T cell repertoires in COVID-19 (dated by TCRdb to 2018 to 2020). The library was produced with the immunoSEQ multiplex PCR assay. As stored in TCRdb, this immuneACCESS dataset retains in-frame rearrangements with V and J assigned. A fraction of the clones does not appear; measured against another copy, unresolved V genes explain less than half of the discrepancy, and the remainder lacks a known reason. The sample contains around 260,000 clones, 70% to 90% of them found a single time. The ten largest make up more than 4% of the sample. Sequenced input: PBMCs or T cells enriched from blood (not recorded which). The receptors derive from a woman aged 30 to 39 who had recovered from COVID-19.

J is TRBJ1-1 and V is TRBV28; possibly TRBD1 for D (5 bases). Germline assignment: CDR1 MDHEN and CDR2 SYDVKM. The V end lost 3 bases, the J end lost 3 bases, and 14 bases lay between the germline ends. The CDR3 loop spans 15 amino acids. DNA of the CDR3: TGTGCCAGCAGTTTGGCCGGGGGACGGGACACTGAAGCTTTCTTT. It encodes CASSLAGGRDTEAFF.

The chain couples TRBV19 to TRBJ1-1; tentative D call: TRBD1 (6 bases). Germline V gene data show CDR1 as LNHDA and CDR2 as SQIVND (reference sequence). The CDR3 is 15 residues long. V lost 1 base and J 4 bases, leaving 13 bases between the germline ends. The CDR3 region has the DNA TGTGCCAGTAGTATAGGAGGGGGTGCGGGCACTGAAGCTTTCTTT. Amino acid sequence: CASSIGGGAGTEAFF.

The genes are TRBV28 and TRBJ1-6, with D unresolved. Deletions cut 2 bases from V and 0 bases from J, with 11 bases between. From germline, CDR1 is MDHEN and CDR2 SYDVKM. CDR3 length: 17 residues. The CDR3 protein is CASSLLGSSSYNSPLHF. CDR3 nucleotide sequence: TGTGCCAGCAGTTTACTCGGGAGCAGCTCCTATAATTCACCCCTCCACTTT.

V gene TRBV11-3 combines with J gene TRBJ2-1; 8 bases line up with TRBD2. The CDR3 is 16 residues long. Trimming took 6 bases from V and 8 from J; bases not matched to a gene: 15. CDR1 and CDR2 (germline): SGHNT, YENEEA. CDR3 in amino acids: CASSQIPGLGSYEQFF. The CDR3 coding sequence is TGTGCCAGCAGTCAAATCCCGGGACTAGGATCCTATGAGCAGTTCTTC.

The chain uses TRBV5-6 and TRBJ2-7, with D perhaps TRBD1 (6 bases). The germline V gene encodes CDR1 SGHDT and CDR2 YYEEEE. V shed 3 bases and J shed 5 bases, with 6 bases lying between them. This CDR3 is built from 11 residues. DNA for the CDR3: TGTGCCAGCAGCTGGGGGCACGAGCAGTACTTC. Translating it yields CASSWGHEQYF.

The chain is built from TRBV3-1 (or the pseudogene TRBV3-2) and TRBJ1-5; tentative D call: TRBD1 (6 bases). The CDR3 runs to 16 residues. Germline CDR1 reads LGHDT; CDR2 reads YNNKEL (reference sequence). The germline V and J ends were trimmed by 4 bases and 4 bases, with 17 bases remaining between them. DNA of the CDR3: TGTGCCAGCAGCCTAAGGACAGTCTCGAGGAATCAGCCCCAGCATTTT. It is translated as CASSLRTVSRNQPQHF.

The chain uses TRBV27 and TRBJ1-2, with D possibly matching TRBD1 (6 bases). The CDR3 consists of 13 residues. CDR1 MNHEY and CDR2 SMNVEV come from the germline V gene (reference sequence). V lost 4 bases and J 3 bases, leaving 9 bases between the germline ends. CDR3 sequence reads: CASSSRGDYGYTF. CDR3 nucleotide sequence: TGTGCCAGCAGTTCCAGGGGCGACTATGGCTACACCTTC.

The rearrangement joins TRBV20-1 to TRBJ2-5; D may be TRBD2 (6 bases). This CDR3 has 17 amino acids. Germline V gene sequence: CDR1 DFQATT, CDR2 SNEGSKA (reference sequence). Between the trimmed V and J ends, which lost 3 bases and 5 bases, there was a span of 25 bases. CDR3 residues: CSASATEGSEVGETQYF. The CDR3 DNA reads as TGCAGTGCTAGTGCAACGGAGGGCTCAGAGGTCGGGGAGACCCAGTACTTC.

This CDR3 reads CASSFAGLVGYTF. DNA of the CDR3: TGTGCCAGCAGTTTTGCAGGGCTTGTTGGCTACACCTTC. The chain combines TRBV6-5 with TRBJ1-2; TRBD1 is a possible D gene (5 bases). Per germline, CDR1 MNHEY and CDR2 SVGAGI. CDR3 size: 13 residues. V was shortened by 4 bases and J by 7 bases, with 13 bases between the two germline ends.

The chain joins TRBV27 to TRBJ1-1, with D possibly TRBD1 on 6 matching bases. The CDR3 runs 14 residues. Germline V lookup: CDR1 MNHEY, CDR2 SMNVEV (reference sequence). V lost 5 bases to trimming and J lost 8 bases, with 18 bases between them. The CDR3, as DNA: TGTGCCAGCAGTCTAACAGGGCCTATCACCGAAGCTTTCTTT. The encoded protein is CASSLTGPITEAFF.

The gene calls are TRBV14 and TRBJ1-2, with 9 bases aligning to TRBD1. J gave up 2 bases and V 4 bases, and 5 bases lay outside the gene matches. Germline CDR1 and CDR2: SGHDN and FVKESK. The CDR3 length is 15 residues. The CDR3: CASSPGQGRNYGYTF. In DNA form, the CDR3 reads TGTGCCAGCAGCCCGGGACAGGGAAGGAACTATGGCTACACCTTC.

This clone was found once. The chain recombines TRBV4-1 with TRBJ2-7, with D possibly being TRBD2 (6 bases). The CDR3 is 15 residues long. CDR1 and CDR2 (germline): MGHRA, YSYEKL. V was shortened by 0 bases and J by 5 bases, with 14 bases between the two germline ends. The CDR3 spells CASSQDLDWRDEQYF. CDR3 nucleotides: TGCGCCAGCAGCCAAGATCTTGATTGGAGGGACGAGCAGTACTTC.

J is TRBJ2-7 and V is TRBV18; D might be TRBD2 (6 bases). Trimming pared 2 bases from V and 3 bases from J, leaving 17 bases between. In germline, CDR1 is KGHSH, CDR2 LQKENI. There are 16 residues in the CDR3. DNA of the CDR3: TGTGCCAGCTCACCATTTGAGGGACTTAAGAACTACGAGCAGTACTTC. It is translated as CASSPFEGLKNYEQYF.

The V and J genes are TRBV10-3 and TRBJ1-1; tentatively, D is TRBD1 (5 bases). Trimming left V 6 bases short and J 1 base short, with 12 bases between. CDR3 length equals 14 residues. Germline CDR1 ENHRY, CDR2 SYGVKD. The CDR3 DNA reads as TGTGCCATCAGGGTGACAGAGACGAACACTGAAGCTTTCTTT. It encodes CAIRVTETNTEAFF.

V gene TRBV28 combines with J gene TRBJ2-6; no clear D gene. Germline CDR1 and CDR2: MDHEN and SYDVKM. The CDR3 loop spans 17 amino acids. Trimming left V 3 bases short and J 0 bases short, with 12 bases between. CDR3 DNA sequence: TGTGCCAGCAGTTTCTATTTCGCGAGCTCTGGGGCCAACGTCCTGACTTTC. Amino acid sequence: CASSFYFASSGANVLTF.

The chain uses TRBV28 and TRBJ1-1; D gene uncertain. This CDR3 is 14 amino acids long. V lost 2 bases, J lost 1 base, and 8 bases lay in between. Germline V gene lookup returns CDR1 MDHEN and CDR2 SYDVKM. CDR3 sequence (DNA): TGTGCCAGCAGTTTAGGTCCGCGGAACACTGAAGCTTTCTTT. Protein: CASSLGPRNTEAFF.

This clone came up once. The genes are TRBV5-8 and TRBJ1-2; unclear D gene. Trimming took 8 bases from V and 1 from J, leaving 18 bases between them. This CDR3 is 15 amino acids long. Germline values: CDR1 SGHTS, CDR2 YDEGEE. The CDR3 protein is CASTTRLEVNYGYTF. The DNA for the CDR3 is TGTGCCAGTACTACGAGACTCGAGGTTAACTATGGCTACACCTTC.

This chain joins TRBV30 and TRBJ2-7; TRBD1 matches 12 bases. The V gene's germline CDR1 is GTSNPN and CDR2 SVGIG (reference sequence). The J segment lost 7 bases and the V segment lost 3 bases, leaving 7 bases of the junction unmatched. The CDR3 has 14 amino acids. The CDR3 protein is CAWRNRDRGLEQYF. CDR3 DNA sequence: TGTGCCTGGAGGAACCGGGACAGGGGGCTTGAGCAGTACTTC. Combining the CDR3 with reference TRBV30 and TRBJ2-7 gives the whole variable domain SQTIHQWPATLVQPVGSPLSLECTVEGTSNPNLYWYRQAAGRGLQLLFYSVGIGQISSEVPQNLSASRPQDRQFILSSKKLLLSDSGFYLCAWRNRDRGLEQYFGPGTRLTVT.

The chain couples TRBV6-6 to TRBJ1-3, with TRBD1 matching 9 bases. This CDR3 has 16 amino acids. Trimming cost V 2 bases and J 5 bases; bases outside gene matches: 7. CDR1 and CDR2 (germline): MNHNY, SVGAGI (reference sequence). DNA for the CDR3: TGTGCCAGCAGTTACAGTACGGACAGGGGCAGAAACACCATATATTTT. This encodes CASSYSTDRGRNTIYF.

This rearrangement joins TRBV6-5 to TRBJ1-2, with 7 nucleotides matching TRBD1. Per germline, CDR1 MNHEY and CDR2 SVGAGI. Germline trimming cut 6 bases from V and 4 bases from J; bases unmatched to any gene: 5. This CDR3 has 13 amino acids. CDR3 residues: CASSAGTVYGYTF. The DNA of the CDR3 is TGTGCCAGCAGCGCCGGGACAGTCTATGGCTACACCTTC.

In its sample, this clone was seen a few times. Other nucleotide sequences in the sample specify the same CDR3. The genes are TRBV6-1 and TRBJ2-7; a weak D match, TRBD2 (5 bases). This CDR3 region has 14 residues. In germline, CDR1 is MNHNS, CDR2 SASEGT. The V end lost 0 bases, the J end lost 2 bases, and 8 bases lay between the germline ends. CDR3 sequence: CASSEAGGPYEQYF. CDR3 bases: TGTGCCAGCAGTGAAGCTGGCGGGCCCTACGAGCAGTACTTC.

This clone showed up just a few times. This CDR3 is CASTPGFNYGYTF. The CDR3 DNA is TGTGCCAGCACCCCAGGCTTTAACTATGGCTACACCTTC. This chain connects TRBV6-5 to TRBJ1-2; no definite D call. CDR3 length equals 13 residues. CDR1 is MNHEY and CDR2 is SVGAGI in the germline V gene. Trimming pared 7 bases from V and 1 base from J, leaving 10 bases between.

The chain joins TRBV28 to TRBJ2-7; D not resolved. Trimming left V 8 bases short and J 0 bases short, with 8 bases between. The CDR3 is 12 residues long. CDR1 and CDR2 (germline): MDHEN, SYDVKM. The CDR3 sequence is CASWASSYEQYF. CDR3 coding DNA: TGTGCCAGCTGGGCCAGCTCCTACGAGCAGTACTTC. The whole variable domain, filled in from reference TRBV28 and TRBJ2-7, reads DVKVTQSSRYLVKRTGEKVFLECVQDMDHENMFWYRQDPGLGLRLIYFSYDVKMKEKGDIPEGYSVSREKKERFSLILESASTNQTSMYLCASWASSYEQYFGPGTRLTVT.

With respect to this clone: Other DNA sequences from this sample encode an identical CDR3 as well. V is TRBV15 and J is TRBJ2-6; D is perhaps TRBD2 (6 bases). CDR3 size: 16 residues. V was shortened by 0 bases and J by 4 bases, with 10 bases between the two germline ends. Germline CDR1 reads LNHNV; CDR2 reads YYDKDF (reference sequence). The CDR3 loop is CATSRDRGSGANVLTF. CDR3 sequence (DNA): TGTGCCACCAGCAGAGATCGGGGGTCAGGGGCCAACGTCCTGACTTTC.

V gene TRBV27 combines with J gene TRBJ1-2, with 10 bases identical to TRBD1. The CDR3 is 15 amino acids. J lost 6 bases, V lost 5 bases, and 9 bases had no gene match. Germline CDR1 MNHEY, CDR2 SMNVEV (reference sequence). DNA for the CDR3: TGTGCCAGCAGTGGGACGACAGGGGGCACGGATGGCTACACCTTC. Its protein is CASSGTTGGTDGYTF.

The chain links TRBV5-5 to TRBJ1-2; tentatively, D is TRBD1 (5 bases). CDR1 is SGHKS, CDR2 YYEKEE, per germline (reference sequence). This CDR3 has 18 amino acids. V was trimmed by 5 bases and J by 8 bases, leaving 31 bases between them. CDR3 region: CASSPIASLVRAQEGYTF. In DNA form, the CDR3 reads TGTGCCAGCAGTCCTATCGCCAGCTTAGTCAGGGCCCAAGAGGGCTACACCTTC. Looking up the rest from reference TRBV5-5 and TRBJ1-2 gives the full variable domain: DAGVTQSPTHLIKTRGQQVTLRCSPISGHKSVSWYQQVLGQGPQFIFQYYEKEERGRGNFPDRFSARQFPNYSSELNVNALLLGDSALYLCASSPIASLVRAQEGYTFGSGTRLTVV.

V is TRBV21-1 and J is TRBJ2-1; the table names TRBD2, a call not compared with the DNA. TRBV21-1 is flagged as a pseudogene. The CDR3 totals 8 residues. The CDR3 bases are TGTGCCAGCAGCCGGGGTATCTTC. This sequence encodes CASSRGIF.

This clone was seen a few times. The chain combines TRBV11-2 with TRBJ1-6, with 8 positions matching TRBD1. The CDR3 runs 15 residues. Germline values: CDR1 SGHAT, CDR2 FQNNGV. V gave up 2 bases and J gave up 7 bases; unmatched junction bases: 4. CDR3: CASSLLDRGNSPLHF. CDR3 nucleotides: TGTGCCAGCAGCTTACTCGACAGGGGAAATTCACCCCTCCACTTT.

This chain links TRBV15 with TRBJ1-2; D is uncertain. Trimming removed 0 bases from V and 5 bases from J, with 7 bases in between. The CDR3 is 13 amino acids. Germline V gives CDR1 LNHNV, CDR2 YYDKDF (reference sequence). CDR3 bases: TGTGCCACCAGCAGAGATTCCGGGTATGGCTACACCTTC. As protein: CATSRDSGYGYTF.

This chain joins TRBV29-1 and TRBJ1-1; D is unclear. Trimming removed 4 bases from V and 2 bases from J, with 11 bases in between. Per germline, CDR1 SQVTM and CDR2 ANQGSEA. This CDR3 contains 13 residues. CDR3 in amino acids: CSVASTANTEAFF. The CDR3 nucleotides are TGCAGCGTTGCAAGTACAGCCAACACTGAAGCTTTCTTT.